This TCR beta chain was documented in a study of cytomegalovirus exposure and HLA in healthy donors (dated by TCRdb to the late 2010s). Regarding the research as a whole: An earlier analysis of roughly 500 of the donors reported roughly 270 Gb of sequence data and about 100 million unique TCR beta sequences from about 200 million T cells. An early release covering about 600 HLA-typed donors comprised about 300 gigabases of sequencing data and tens of millions of unique TCR sequences. Among the roughly 430 genotyped donors, approximately 76% belonged to the genetic ancestry cluster associated with self-reported Caucasian donors. The study aimed to test whether cataloging public T cell receptors could reveal signatures of past pathogen exposure. The study used immunosequencing to profile the T cell repertoires of 666 subjects and linked those repertoires to cytomegalovirus serostatus. Besides the first cohort of under 700 subjects, a separate validation cohort made up of 120 or so different subjects was used. The study combined high-throughput TCR immunosequencing, statistical association of individual TCRs with disease status, and machine learning to predict cytomegalovirus infection status. In a later analysis, previously published TCR beta repertoires from several hundred donors were re-analyzed and high-resolution HLA genotyping was added so that TCR occurrence patterns could be studied. Rather than drawing on any new phenotypic data, the later analysis identified candidate immune exposures from TCR beta sequences and the way those sequences occurred across donors. An earlier analysis of roughly 580 of the donors used high-throughput TCR beta sequencing to judge whether each TCR beta V gene segment behaved as functional or pseudogenic. Donor age, sex, ethnicity and CMV serostatus were compiled together with the repertoire data. Genome-wide SNP genotypes for about three fifths of the roughly 700 donors were used in a later genetic analysis, which treated that subset as a discovery cohort. Every repertoire in the discovery cohort had been generated on one and the same sequencing platform. Both class I and class II loci were covered by HLA typing, at four-digit resolution. Typing coverage varied by locus: roughly 620-640 donors for A, B, C, DRB1 and DQB1; roughly 500 for DQA1; about 600 for DPA1; around 450 for DPB1. Five DR-DQ haplotypes were treated as single units for association and clustering because of strong linkage in the cohort. Among several hundred genotyped donors of the cohort, an average of approximately 240,000 unique TCR beta nucleotide sequences was sequenced per donor, of which about 18% were non-productive. Overall study outcomes, separate from this receptor: Several of the top co-occurrence clusters appeared to be linked to parvovirus B19, influenza, CMV and Epstein-Barr virus, according to a later analysis. In an earlier analysis of around 600 of the donors, most TCR beta V segments appeared in productive rearrangements about 87% or about 30% of the time, broadly matching IMGT annotations. The only immune exposure information available for the cohort was CMV serostatus. According to a later genetic analysis, donors in an Asian-associated ancestry cluster had fewer N-insertions in productive TCRs than the approximately 650-donor mean. In a later analysis, the rate of TCR association differed among HLA loci, with DRB1 alleles having the most associated TCRs and HLA-C alleles having the fewest. A group of highly shared sequence variants was considered likely to be a technical artifact of the sequencing pipeline. Compared with equally common non-associated chains, HLA-associated TCR beta chains in a later analysis were more clonally expanded and had lower generation probabilities. Cytomegalovirus status was reported to be diagnosed by the classifier with high specificity and sensitivity in both the original and validation cohorts. Roughly uniform sequencing depth across donors was assumed in presence/absence analyses, although this assumption may not hold. This cohort had only TCR beta chains sequenced, and the lack of alpha or paired-chain data limited which features could be detected. Specific HLA alleles were associated with around 18,000 TCR beta sequences at a false discovery rate of 0.05 in a later analysis. In the study, some 160 TCR beta chains were listed as associated with cytomegalovirus. HLA typing was unavailable for some donors at each locus, so association tests used only the typed subset. When HLA alleles, especially DR and DQ, strongly co-occurred, TCR associations were difficult to assign to individual alleles. In vitro tests confirmed that a few of the cytomegalovirus-associated TCR beta chains recognize cytomegalovirus antigens. A further reported finding was that TCR beta sequences accurately predicted the HLA-A and HLA-B alleles for most subjects in the first cohort. Across donors, most TCR sequences were observed very rarely, whereas some public TCRs were present in many individuals. According to a later analysis, most CMV-associated TCR beta chains appeared to be HLA-restricted, and the HLA associations seemed to be driven largely by CMV exposure. Linkage disequilibrium might explain the correlated functional status among segregating V segments, but an unknown experimental factor could not be ruled out. V-gene and J-gene trimming of TCR beta chains was associated with a missense DCLRE1C variant in a later genetic analysis, and the association was replicated in an independent cohort. It was suggested by the authors that the approach could potentially be generalized to other disease states and immunological phenotypes. The earlier analysis of 587 of the donors excluded roughly 17 rarely observed V segments, including chromosome 9 orphons, because counts were too low.

Library generation was performed with the immunoSEQ multiplex PCR assay. For the multiplex PCR, a mixture combining 60 forward primers for TCR Vbeta segments and 13 reverse primers for TCR Jbeta segments was used. A multiplex PCR assay on genomic DNA amplified the CDR3 region of rearranged TCR beta genes. The amplified TCR beta libraries were sequenced on the Illumina HiSeq System as 87-base-pair reads. For the original study's pipeline: A later analysis counted some 80 million unique TCR beta chains across the 666 repertoires, and some 11 million of these chains were shared by at least two donors. Raw reads were error-corrected and collapsed into unique sequences with a nearest-neighbor algorithm that merged closely related sequences to remove PCR and sequencing errors. V, D and J gene segments were assigned by aligning CDR3 sequences to IMGT reference sequences. For a sequence to be retained, a match of at least six nucleotides was required to both a V gene segment and a J gene segment. A rearrangement was called productive if the CDR3 had no stop codons and remained in frame with V and J, and every other rearrangement was called non-productive. Following IMGT convention, CDR3 was defined as the stretch from the second conserved V-encoded cysteine up to the conserved J-encoded phenylalanine. Sequences without an unambiguous match to a single V gene segment were excluded from the earlier analysis of several hundred of the donors. An earlier analysis of 450 to 650 of the donors called V segments functional above 56.7% productive rearrangements and segregating when the between-donor standard deviation exceeded 5%. A statistical classification framework was built to diagnose cytomegalovirus status from the catalog of TCR beta chain sequences. In a later analysis, V and J genes were assigned by comparing TCR nucleotide sequences against IMGT/GENE-DB human TR gene sequences. In a later analysis, CDR3 sequences and most-parsimonious VDJ recombination scenarios were assigned using the TCRdist pipeline. In a later analysis, each TCR beta chain was defined by its CDR3 amino acid sequence together with its V-gene family, and reads without a unique V-gene family were excluded. A later analysis removed 592 highly shared, low-generation-probability nucleotide sequences to deal with suspected cross-contamination and a sequencing artifact. A later analysis calculated a clonal expansion index for each public chain from normalized within-repertoire ranks of inferred template counts. In a later analysis, generation probabilities were computed with a VDJ recombination model fitted to out-of-frame rearrangements, and the resulting probabilities were checked against IGoR. Hypergeometric tests were used in a later analysis to score TCR-TCR, TCR-HLA and TCR-CMV co-occurrence, with a repertoire-size bias correction applied to the TCR pairs. A later analysis estimated false discovery rates by permuting HLA or CMV assignments 20 times. A later analysis grouped co-occurring TCRs with DBSCAN, adding TCRdist sequence similarity when clustering within HLA-allele-positive subsets. Repertoires with fewer than 30,000 or more than 120,000 public chains were left out of co-occurrence clustering, as were a handful of repertoires with anomalous nucleotide sharing. TCRdb retrieved this table from immuneACCESS and kept in-frame rearrangements only. Not all clones are present; in checked studies, unresolved V genes account for under half, and no reason is known for the remainder. D and trimming were read from the DNA, whereas the V and J calls and clone size are those reported in that table. In this sample the table shows about 160,000 clones, 70% to 80% of which occur a single time. Together, the top ten hold 1.1% to 1.5% of the sample.

In total, more than 500 healthy bone marrow donors made up the cohort. All cohort members were sampled while nominally healthy, although unrecorded immune exposures were likely present. The donor tested CMV seronegative, placing the donor among the 300 to 400 seronegative members of the cohort. A peripheral blood sample was collected from each donor, and TCR beta sequencing was performed on peripheral blood mononuclear cells. Genomic DNA was extracted from the blood cell samples with the Qiagen DNeasy Blood Extraction Kit. Notes on this clone: Its specific antigen is unknown. Base qualities are not at hand, and no much larger clone is one base apart.

The receptor was derived from a male donor in good health and CMV-seronegative. The sequenced sample consisted of PBMCs.

The DNA sequence reads TGTGCCAGCAGTTCGGGACAGGTTTATGGCTACACCTTC. It is translated as CASSSGQVYGYTF. This receptor chain uses TRBV7-8 and TRBJ1-2; TRBD1 agrees with 8 junctional bases. The CDR3, cysteine through phenylalanine, is 13 amino acids long. Of all the DNA, just the CDR3 is kept, 39 bases in frame from base 1. At the junction V is shortened by 6 bases and J by 5 bases; bases outside the gene matches: 5. According to the germline V gene, CDR1 reads SGHVS and CDR2 reads FQNEAQ.